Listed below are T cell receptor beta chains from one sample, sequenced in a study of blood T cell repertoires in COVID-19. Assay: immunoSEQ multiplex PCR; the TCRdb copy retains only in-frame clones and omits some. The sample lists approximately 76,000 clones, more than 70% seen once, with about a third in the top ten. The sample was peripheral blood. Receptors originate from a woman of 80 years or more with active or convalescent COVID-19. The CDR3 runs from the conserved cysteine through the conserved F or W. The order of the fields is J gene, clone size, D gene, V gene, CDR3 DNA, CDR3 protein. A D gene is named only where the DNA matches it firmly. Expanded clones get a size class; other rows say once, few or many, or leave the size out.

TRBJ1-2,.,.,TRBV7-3,TGTGCCAGCAGCTTATCTTCAGGGGTAGGCTACACCTTC,CASSLSSGVGYTF
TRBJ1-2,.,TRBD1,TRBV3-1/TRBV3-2,TGTGCCAGCAGCCAAGACTCAGGGGGCGCAGGTGGCTACACCTTC,CASSQDSGGAGGYTF
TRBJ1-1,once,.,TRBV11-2,TGTGCCAGCAGCTTAATAGGGGTTGAGACTGAAGCTTTCTTT,CASSLIGVETEAFF
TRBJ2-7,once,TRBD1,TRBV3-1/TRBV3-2,TGTGCCAGCAGTCACATGGGACAGCGAATGACCTACGAGCAGTACTTC,CASSHMGQRMTYEQYF
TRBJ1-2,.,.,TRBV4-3,TGCGCCAGCAGCCAAGATCACGGAGACTATGGCTACACCTTC,CASSQDHGDYGYTF
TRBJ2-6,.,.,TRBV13,TGTGCCAGCAGCTCCGGACAATTAAGAGTAGGGGGGGCCAACGTCCTGACTTTC,CASSSGQLRVGGANVLTF
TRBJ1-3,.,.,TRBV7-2,TGTGCCAGCAGCTTTCAAAGGGGAGGGTCTGGAAACACCATATATTTT,CASSFQRGGSGNTIYF
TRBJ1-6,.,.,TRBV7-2,TGTGCCAGCAGCCTTGGACAGTTAGGCTCCTATAATTCACCCCTCCACTTT,CASSLGQLGSYNSPLHF
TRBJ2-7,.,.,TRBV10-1,TGCGCCAGCAGAGACGACAGCCCCAAGGGGTCCGAGCAGTACTTC,CASRDDSPKGSEQYF
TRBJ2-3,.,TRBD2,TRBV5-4,TGTGCCAGCAGCTTGGCGGGGGGGGCGAGTTCGGATACGCAGTATTTT,CASSLAGGASSDTQYF
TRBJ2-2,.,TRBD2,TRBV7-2,TGTGCCAGCAGCTCCCGCCCTAGCGGGGGTACTGGGGAGCTGTTTTTT,CASSSRPSGGTGELFF
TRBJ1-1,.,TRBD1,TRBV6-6,TGTGCCAGCAGTTTACAGGGGGTCGAGAACACTGAAGCTTTCTTT,CASSLQGVENTEAFF
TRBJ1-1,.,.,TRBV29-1,TGCAGTGGGAGCCGGGCGGCTGAAGCTTTCTTT,CSGSRAAEAFF
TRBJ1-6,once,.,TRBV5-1,TGCGCCAGCAATACAGGGAACGATTCACCCCTCCACTTT,CASNTGNDSPLHF
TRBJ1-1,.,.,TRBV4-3,TGCGCCAGCAGCCAAGAGAGCTTGATGAACACTGAAGCTTTCTTT,CASSQESLMNTEAFF
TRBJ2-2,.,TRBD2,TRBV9,TGTGCCAGCAGCCCGACTAGCGGGGGGGGCACCGGGGAGCTGTTTTTT,CASSPTSGGGTGELFF
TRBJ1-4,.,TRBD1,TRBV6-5,TGTGCCAGCAGTCAACAGGGGGTTCGCGAAAAACTGTTTTTT,CASSQQGVREKLFF
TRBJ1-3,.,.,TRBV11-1,TGTGCCAGCAGCCTCATGACAGGCTTCTCTGGAAACACCATATATTTT,CASSLMTGFSGNTIYF
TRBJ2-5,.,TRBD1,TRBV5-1,TGCGCCAGCAGGAAATTAGGGGGCTGGGAGGAGACCCAGTACTTC,CASRKLGGWEETQYF
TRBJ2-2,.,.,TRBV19,TGTGCCAGCAGTGGGGGCGGTGGCACCGGGGAGCTGTTTTTT,CASSGGGGTGELFF
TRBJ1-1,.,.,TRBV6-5,TGTGCCAGCAGTTTGGGGGGGGCCAACACTGAAGCTTTCTTT,CASSLGGANTEAFF
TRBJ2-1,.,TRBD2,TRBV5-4,TGTGCCAGCAGCACCAGACTAGCGGGGTCCTACAATGAGCAGTTCTTC,CASSTRLAGSYNEQFF
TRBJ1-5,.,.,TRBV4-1,TGCGCCAGCAGCCAAGATAGGACACCAAATCAGCCCCAGCATTTT,CASSQDRTPNQPQHF
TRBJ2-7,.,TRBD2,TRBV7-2,TGTGCCAGCAGCTTTTGGAATAGCGGGGTATACGAGCAGTACTTC,CASSFWNSGVYEQYF
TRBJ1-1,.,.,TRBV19,TGTGCCAGTAGTATCTCTGCGGGGAGCGTCTTGAACACTGAAGCTTTCTTT,CASSISAGSVLNTEAFF
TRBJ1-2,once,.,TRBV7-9,TGTGCCAGCAGCGGACTTGGAGGGGAAGTCTATGGCTACACCTTC,CASSGLGGEVYGYTF
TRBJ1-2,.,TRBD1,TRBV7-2,TGTGCCAGCAGCTTCATCCGGGACAGGGGGGAATTGGGCTATGGCTACACCTTC,CASSFIRDRGELGYGYTF
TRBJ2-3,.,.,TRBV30,TGTGCCTGGAGTGGAAACTTAGCTAGCACAGATACGCAGTATTTT,CAWSGNLASTDTQYF
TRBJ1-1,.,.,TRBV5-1,TGCGCCAGCAGCCTAGAGGACGTCCCGGGGGGGGCAGCTTTCTTT,CASSLEDVPGGAAFF
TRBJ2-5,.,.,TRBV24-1,TGTGCCACCAGTGATTCACTTGCGGGAAGTGTAGCGGACCGAGAGACCCAGTACTTC,CATSDSLAGSVADRETQYF
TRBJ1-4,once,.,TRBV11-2,TGTGCCAGCAGCCGATCAGGGGCAACTAATGAAAAACTGTTTTTT,CASSRSGATNEKLFF
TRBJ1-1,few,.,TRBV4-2,TGTGCCAGCAGCCCGGGGGTGAACACTGAAGCTTTCTTT,CASSPGVNTEAFF
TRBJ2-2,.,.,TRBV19,TGTGCCAGTAGTATACAGGGTGGGGCCGGGGAGCTGTTTTTT,CASSIQGGAGELFF